This T cell receptor beta chain was identified in a study of blood T cell repertoires in COVID-19. Overall study: Samples representing acute and convalescent COVID-19 were sourced from the United States, Italy and Spain.

The protocol was immunoSEQ multiplex PCR, while the TCRdb copy is restricted to in-frame clones and leaves out a portion. There are some 200,000 clones in the sample; less than 90% occur only once, and roughly 9.8% lies in the top ten. This clone was detected only a few times. Germline CDR1 reads MDHEN; CDR2 reads SYDVKM. CDR3 length equals 15 residues. Trimming took 5 bases from V and 4 from J; bases not matched to a gene: 9. Material for sequencing was peripheral blood. The V and J genes are TRBV28 and TRBJ1-1; 8 bases fit TRBD1. The clonotype was recovered from a woman in her fifties or sixties with COVID-19, enrolled during active disease. The CDR3 protein is CASSLMKTGGTEAFF. Here the CDR3 DNA reads TGTGCCAGCAGTCTGATGAAAACAGGGGGCACTGAAGCTTTCTTT.